This section outlines one TCR beta chain sequence together with its context. What it binds is not known. Described time point: week 23, last vaccination. Each dose of the vaccine consisted of 300 ug of mutant IDH1 20-mer peptide, with topical imiquimod. From germline, CDR1 is SGHTA and CDR2 FQGTGA. The J segment lost 1 base and the V segment lost 8 bases, leaving 3 bases of the junction unmatched. The CDR3 contains 13 residues. The source of the sample is a study of a mutant IDH1 vaccine in newly diagnosed glioma. Study overall: Following radiotherapy alone, or alongside temozolomide cycles, vaccination was started after an interval of 4-6 weeks. Most patients had radiochemotherapy with temozolomide before enrollment; others had one alone. Whole-study findings and limits: In about 93% of patients, immune responses induced by the vaccine occurred. Pseudoprogression apparently lacked any relation to changes in top peripheral T cell clonotypes.

Clones were sequenced by immunoSEQ multiplex PCR, and TCRdb holds only the in-frame ones, with some missing. Of just under 45,000 clones listed, less than 95% were seen once; the top ten hold roughly 3.9%. This chain connects TRBV7-3 to TRBJ2-5, with TRBD1 matching 8 bases. This receptor was obtained from a man aged 45-65 years with glioma. The material was PBMCs, obtained from a glioma patient whose treatment included an IDH1 peptide vaccine. CDR3 amino acids: CASSTGAQETQYF. CDR3 nucleotides: TGTGCCAGCTCGACAGGGGCCCAAGAGACCCAGTACTTC.